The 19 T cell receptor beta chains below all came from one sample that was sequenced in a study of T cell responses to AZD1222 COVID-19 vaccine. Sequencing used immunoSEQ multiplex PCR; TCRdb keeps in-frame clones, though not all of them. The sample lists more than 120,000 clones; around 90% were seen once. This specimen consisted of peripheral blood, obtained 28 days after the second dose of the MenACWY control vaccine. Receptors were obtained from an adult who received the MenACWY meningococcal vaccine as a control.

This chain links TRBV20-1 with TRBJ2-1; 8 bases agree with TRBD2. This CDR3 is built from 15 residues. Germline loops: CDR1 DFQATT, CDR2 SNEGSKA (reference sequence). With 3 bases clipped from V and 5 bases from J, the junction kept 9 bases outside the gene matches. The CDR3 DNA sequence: TGCAGTGCTAGTTCAGGACTAGCAGAGCACAATGAGCAGTTCTTC. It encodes CSASSGLAEHNEQFF.

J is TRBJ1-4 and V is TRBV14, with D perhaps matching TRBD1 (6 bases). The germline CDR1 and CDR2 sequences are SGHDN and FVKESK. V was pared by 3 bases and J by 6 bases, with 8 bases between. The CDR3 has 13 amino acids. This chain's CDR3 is CASSQGAYEKLFF. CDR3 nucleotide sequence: TGTGCCAGCAGCCAGGGGGCTTATGAAAAACTGTTTTTT.

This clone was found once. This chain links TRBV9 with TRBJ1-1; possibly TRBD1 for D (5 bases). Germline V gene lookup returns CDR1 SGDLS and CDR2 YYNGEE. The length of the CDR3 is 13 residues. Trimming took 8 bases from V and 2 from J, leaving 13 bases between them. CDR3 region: CASRGVSNTEAFF. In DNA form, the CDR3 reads TGTGCCAGTCGGGGGGTCTCAAACACTGAAGCTTTCTTT.

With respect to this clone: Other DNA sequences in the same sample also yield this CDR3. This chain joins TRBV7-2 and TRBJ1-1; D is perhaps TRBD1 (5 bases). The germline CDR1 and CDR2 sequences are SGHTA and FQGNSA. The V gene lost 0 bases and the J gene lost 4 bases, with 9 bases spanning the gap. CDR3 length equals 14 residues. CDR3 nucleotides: TGTGCCAGCAGCTTAGCGGGGGGTGGCACTGAAGCTTTCTTT. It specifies CASSLAGGGTEAFF. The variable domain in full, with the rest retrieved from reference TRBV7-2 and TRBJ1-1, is GAGVSQSPSNKVTEKGKDVELRCDPISGHTALYWYRQSLGQGLEFLIYFQGNSAPDKSGLPSDRFSAERTGGSVSTLTIQRTQQEDSAVYLCASSLAGGGTEAFFGQGTRLTVV.

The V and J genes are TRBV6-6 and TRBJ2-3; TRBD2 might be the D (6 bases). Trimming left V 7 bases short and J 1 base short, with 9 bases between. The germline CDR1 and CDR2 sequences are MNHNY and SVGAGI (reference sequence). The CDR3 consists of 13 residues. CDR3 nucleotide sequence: TGTGCCAGCAAACCGGGAGGCACAGATACGCAGTATTTT. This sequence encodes CASKPGGTDTQYF.

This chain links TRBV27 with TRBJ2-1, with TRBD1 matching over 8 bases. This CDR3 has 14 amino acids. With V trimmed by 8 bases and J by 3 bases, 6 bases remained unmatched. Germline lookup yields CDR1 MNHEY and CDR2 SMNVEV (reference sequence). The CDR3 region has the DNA TGTGCCAGCGGTCGGACAGGGAACTACAATGAGCAGTTCTTC. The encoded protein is CASGRTGNYNEQFF.

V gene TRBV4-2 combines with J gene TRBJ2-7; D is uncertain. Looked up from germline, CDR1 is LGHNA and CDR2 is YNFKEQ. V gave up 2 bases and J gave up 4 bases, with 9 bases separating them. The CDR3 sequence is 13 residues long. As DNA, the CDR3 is TGTGCCAGCAGCCAAAGAGCCCATTACGAGCAGTACTTC. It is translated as CASSQRAHYEQYF.

CDR3: CASSPIRGGKYEQYF. CDR3 nucleotides: TGTGCCAGCAGCCCAATAAGGGGGGGAAAGTACGAGCAGTACTTC. V is TRBV11-2 and J is TRBJ2-7; the D gene is possibly TRBD2 (7 bases). The V gene's germline CDR1 is SGHAT and CDR2 FQNNGV. V dropped 5 bases and J dropped 4 bases, with 18 bases sitting between them. This CDR3 comprises 15 residues.

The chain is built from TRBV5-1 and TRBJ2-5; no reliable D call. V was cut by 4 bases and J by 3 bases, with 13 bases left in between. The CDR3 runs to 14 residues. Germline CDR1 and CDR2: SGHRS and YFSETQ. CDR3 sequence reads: CASSPTPQEETQYF. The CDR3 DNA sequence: TGCGCCAGCAGCCCCACCCCACAAGAAGAGACCCAGTACTTC.

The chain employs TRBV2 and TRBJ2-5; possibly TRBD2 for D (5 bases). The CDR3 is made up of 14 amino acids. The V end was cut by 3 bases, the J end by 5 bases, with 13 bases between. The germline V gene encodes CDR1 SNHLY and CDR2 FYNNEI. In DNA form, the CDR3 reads TGTGCCAGCAGTGATAGGCTAGCATGGGAGACCCAGTACTTC. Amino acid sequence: CASSDRLAWETQYF.

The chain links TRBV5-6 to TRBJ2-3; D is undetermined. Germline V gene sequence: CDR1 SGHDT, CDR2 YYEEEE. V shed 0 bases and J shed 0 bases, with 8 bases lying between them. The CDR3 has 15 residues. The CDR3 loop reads CASSLAVTSTDTQYF. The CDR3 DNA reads TGTGCCAGCAGCTTGGCGGTGACAAGCACAGATACGCAGTATTTT.

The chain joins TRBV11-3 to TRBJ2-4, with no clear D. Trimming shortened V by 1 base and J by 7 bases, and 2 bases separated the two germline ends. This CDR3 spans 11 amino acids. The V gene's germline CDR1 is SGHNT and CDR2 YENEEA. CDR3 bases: TGTGCCAGCAGCTTAGGGAACATTCAGTACTTC. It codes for CASSLGNIQYF.

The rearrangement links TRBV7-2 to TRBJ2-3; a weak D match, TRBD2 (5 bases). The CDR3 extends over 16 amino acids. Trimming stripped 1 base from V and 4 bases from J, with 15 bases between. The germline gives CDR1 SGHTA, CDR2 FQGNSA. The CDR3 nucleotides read TGTGCCAGCAGCTTAGGCGGGCTAGGTATGGCAGATACGCAGTATTTT. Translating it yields CASSLGGLGMADTQYF.

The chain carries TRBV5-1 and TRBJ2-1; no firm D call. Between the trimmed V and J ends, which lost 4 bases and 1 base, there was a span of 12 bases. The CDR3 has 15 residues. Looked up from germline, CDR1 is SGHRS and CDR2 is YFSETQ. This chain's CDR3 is CASSHGSVSYNEQFF. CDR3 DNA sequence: TGCGCCAGCAGCCATGGATCCGTTTCCTACAATGAGCAGTTCTTC. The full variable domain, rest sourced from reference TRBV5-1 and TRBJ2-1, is KAGVTQTPRYLIKTRGQQVTLSCSPISGHRSVSWYQQTPGQGLQFLFEYFSETQRNKGNFPGRFSGRQFSNSRSEMNVSTLELGDSALYLCASSHGSVSYNEQFFGPGTRLTVL.

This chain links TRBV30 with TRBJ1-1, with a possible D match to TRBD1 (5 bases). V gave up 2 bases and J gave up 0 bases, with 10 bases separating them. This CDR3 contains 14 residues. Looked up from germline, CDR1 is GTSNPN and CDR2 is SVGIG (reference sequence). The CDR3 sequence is CAWSTGRLNTEAFF. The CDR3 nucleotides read TGTGCCTGGAGTACGGGACGGTTGAACACTGAAGCTTTCTTT.

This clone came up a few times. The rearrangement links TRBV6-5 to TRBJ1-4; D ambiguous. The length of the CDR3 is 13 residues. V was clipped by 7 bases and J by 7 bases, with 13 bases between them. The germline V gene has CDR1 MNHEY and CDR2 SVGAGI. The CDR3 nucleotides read TGTGCCAGCAACCAAAGAAGATCTGAAAAACTGTTTTTT. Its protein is CASNQRRSEKLFF.

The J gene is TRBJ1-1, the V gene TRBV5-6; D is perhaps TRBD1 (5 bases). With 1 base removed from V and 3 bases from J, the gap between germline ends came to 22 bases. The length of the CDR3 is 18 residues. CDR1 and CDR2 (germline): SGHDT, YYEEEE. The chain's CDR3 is CASSLRSVIWGVDTEAFF. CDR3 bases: TGTGCCAGCAGCTTGAGAAGTGTCATTTGGGGGGTGGACACTGAAGCTTTCTTT.

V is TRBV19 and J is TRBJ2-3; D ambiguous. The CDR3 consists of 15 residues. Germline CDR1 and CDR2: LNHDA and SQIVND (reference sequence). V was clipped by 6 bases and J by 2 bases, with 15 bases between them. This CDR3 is CASRPRPVPTDTQYF. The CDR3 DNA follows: TGTGCCAGTAGGCCTCGACCGGTCCCCACAGATACGCAGTATTTT. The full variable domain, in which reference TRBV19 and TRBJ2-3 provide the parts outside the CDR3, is DGGITQSPKYLFRKEGQNVTLSCEQNLNHDAMYWYRQDPGQGLRLIYYSQIVNDFQKGDIAEGYSVSREKKESFPLTVTSAQKNPTAFYLCASRPRPVPTDTQYFGPGTRLTVL.

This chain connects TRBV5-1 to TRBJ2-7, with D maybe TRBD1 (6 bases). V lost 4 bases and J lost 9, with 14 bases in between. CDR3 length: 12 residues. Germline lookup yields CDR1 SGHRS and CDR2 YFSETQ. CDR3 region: CASSRTGHPQYF. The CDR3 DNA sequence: TGCGCCAGCAGCCGTACAGGGCACCCGCAGTACTTC.